The T cell receptor (beta chain) under discussion was sequenced for a study of preoperative IRX-2 immunotherapy in early breast cancer. Regarding treatment: preoperative locoregional IRX-2 cytokine immunotherapy. Patients received preoperative, locoregional IRX-2 cytokine immunotherapy in a phase Ib study. Method: immunoSEQ multiplex PCR; TCRdb's copy keeps in-frame clones and lacks some. This table holds under 25,000 clones, 85% found once. CDR1 SQVTM and CDR2 ANQGSEA come from the germline V gene. The length of the CDR3 is 14 residues. The V and J ends lost 2 bases and 0 bases respectively, with 9 bases between them.

Sequenced material: lymph node tissue, taken after IRX-2 immunotherapy. The chain joins TRBV29-1 to TRBJ2-3, with D unclear. The receptor's source is a human donor with breast cancer. The CDR3 region has the DNA TGCAGCGTTGAAATCACTCATAGCACAGATACGCAGTATTTT. Its protein product is CSVEITHSTDTQYF.